The clone carrying this T cell receptor (beta chain) has only a few counts. What it binds is not known. These data come from a study of early T cells in non-severe SARS-CoV-2 infection. On the study more broadly: Bulk RNA taken from unsorted whole blood was sequenced, leaving chains unpaired.

Trimming removed 8 bases from V and 1 base from J; junction bases left unmatched: 6. The CDR3 runs 14 residues. Each single cDNA molecule received a unique molecular identifier. TCRdb itself ran the 5' RACE reads through MiXCR, one entry per CDR3 protein. The sample yields about 55,000 distinct CDR3 sequences, under 15% seen once. Whole-study findings and limits: Lookups in VDJdb leaned toward anti-spike CD8 responses and missed private and CD4 specificities.

The sample was whole blood, taken at baseline. The receptor's source is an adult who was a healthcare worker with PCR-confirmed SARS-CoV-2 infection or an uninfected control (not recorded which). The chain links TRBV12-3 or TRBV12-4 to TRBJ2-3; 7 bases match TRBD1. In DNA form, the CDR3 reads TGTGCCAGCCTACTAACAGGGGGCACAGATACGCAGTATTTT. This gives the protein CASLLTGGTDTQYF.